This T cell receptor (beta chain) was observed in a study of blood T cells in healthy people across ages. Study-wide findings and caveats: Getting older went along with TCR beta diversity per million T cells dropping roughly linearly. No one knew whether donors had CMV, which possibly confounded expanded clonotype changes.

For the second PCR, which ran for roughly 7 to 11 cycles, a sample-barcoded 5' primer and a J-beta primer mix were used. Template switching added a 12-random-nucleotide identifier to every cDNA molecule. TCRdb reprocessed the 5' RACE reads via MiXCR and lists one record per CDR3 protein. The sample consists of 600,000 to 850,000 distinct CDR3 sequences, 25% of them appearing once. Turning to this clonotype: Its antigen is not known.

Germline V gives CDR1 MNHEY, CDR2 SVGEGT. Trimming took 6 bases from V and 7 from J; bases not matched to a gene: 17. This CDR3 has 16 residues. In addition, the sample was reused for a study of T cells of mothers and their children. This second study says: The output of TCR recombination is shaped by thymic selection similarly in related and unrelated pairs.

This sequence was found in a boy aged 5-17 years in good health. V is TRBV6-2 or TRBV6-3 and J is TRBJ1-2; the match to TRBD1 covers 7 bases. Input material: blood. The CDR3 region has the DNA TGTGCCAGCAGCCCACCGGTTCCAGGGGGAGCCCCTGGCTACACCTTC. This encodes CASSPPVPGGAPGYTF.